Following are 10 T cell receptor beta chains from one sample sequenced in a study of response to subunit inactivated influenza vaccine. TCRdb fed the RT-PCR reads into MiXCR, producing one record per CDR3 protein. Here the sample spans 280,000 or so distinct CDR3 sequences, 20% to 25% being singletons. Sequenced material: PBMCs from blood, taken about 20 months after vaccination. All receptors come from a man between 50 and 70 years old who received an inactivated influenza vaccine.

This sequence joins TRBV5-1 and TRBJ1-1; tentative D call: TRBD1 (6 bases). CDR1 is SGHRS, CDR2 YFSETQ, per germline. This CDR3 has 15 residues. Between the trimmed V and J ends, which lost 4 bases and 1 base, there was a span of 14 bases. The CDR3 nucleotides read TGCGCCAGCAGCCCTCGGGGGGGGGCGAACACTGAAGCTTTCTTT. Translation: CASSPRGGANTEAFF.

The chain uses TRBV28 and TRBJ2-3, with TRBD2 matching 10 bases. V trimming: 4 bases; J trimming: 8 bases; junction bases outside the gene matches: 15. Germline CDR1 reads MDHEN; CDR2 reads SYDVKM. This CDR3 region has 17 residues. The CDR3 region is CASSSPPPSGGRGTQYF. For the CDR3, the DNA is TGTGCCAGCAGTTCCCCCCCGCCTAGCGGGGGAAGAGGTACGCAGTATTTT.

This chain joins TRBV20-1 and TRBJ2-3; D not resolved. V was clipped by 5 bases and J by 1 base, with 16 bases between them. Germline loops: CDR1 DFQATT, CDR2 SNEGSKA (reference sequence). This CDR3 is built from 15 residues. The CDR3 reads CSAPPYGQRTDTQYF. DNA for the CDR3: TGCAGTGCTCCCCCCTACGGGCAGCGCACAGATACGCAGTATTTT.

This clonotype was seen many times. This chain joins TRBV20-1 and TRBJ1-1; D unresolved. V lost 6 bases and J 7 bases, leaving 21 bases between the germline ends. The CDR3 is made up of 14 amino acids. CDR1 DFQATT and CDR2 SNEGSKA come from the germline V gene (reference sequence). In DNA form, the CDR3 reads TGCAGTGCCCACCTAGGAGGGTTTCCTATTGAAGCTTTCTTT. Protein: CSAHLGGFPIEAFF.

This clonotype has a handful of counts. The chain carries TRBV3-1 and TRBJ2-1; 8 bases match TRBD1. Germline V lookup: CDR1 LGHDT, CDR2 YNNKEL (reference sequence). V gave up 3 bases and J gave up 10 bases; unmatched junction bases: 5. The CDR3 runs 13 residues. The CDR3 region has the DNA TGTGCCAGCAGCCAGGGCGGGACAGGAGAGCAGTTCTTC. This gives the protein CASSQGGTGEQFF.

This clonotype was found a few times. In DNA, the CDR3 is TGTGCCAGCAGCTTAGATTTCTCCTACGAGCAGTACTTC. Its translation: CASSLDFSYEQYF. The V gene is TRBV7-9, the J gene TRBJ2-7; no clear D. V lost 1 base, J lost 0 bases, and 4 bases lay in between. Germline-derived CDR1 and CDR2 are SEHNR and FQNEAQ (reference sequence). This CDR3 comprises 13 residues. Complete variable domain (other parts from reference TRBV7-9 and TRBJ2-7): DTGVSQNPRHKITKRGQNVTFRCDPISEHNRLYWYRQTLGQGPEFLTYFQNEAQLEKSRLLSDRFSAERPKGSFSTLEIQRTEQGDSAMYLCASSLDFSYEQYFGPGTRLTVT.

V is TRBV10-3 and J is TRBJ1-6; D is perhaps TRBD1 (5 bases). This CDR3 contains 13 residues. Trimming left V 7 bases short and J 6 bases short, with 10 bases between. Germline assignment: CDR1 ENHRY and CDR2 SYGVKD. The CDR3 protein is CAITRDGNSPLHF. The CDR3 nucleotides read TGTGCCATCACTCGGGACGGTAATTCACCCCTCCACTTT.

This clonotype came up a few times. The chain employs TRBV20-1 and TRBJ1-1; no clear D gene. Germline lookup yields CDR1 DFQATT and CDR2 SNEGSKA (reference sequence). V lost 0 bases, J lost 6 bases, and 17 bases lay in between. There are 15 residues in the CDR3. As DNA, the CDR3 is TGCAGTGCTAGAGATAAAAGTGCCGGCTGGGCTGAAGCTTTCTTT. Amino acid sequence: CSARDKSAGWAEAFF.

This clonotype turned up a few times. V usage is TRBV18 and J usage is TRBJ1-4; D is ambiguous. The CDR3 totals 14 residues. Germline values: CDR1 KGHSH, CDR2 LQKENI. V was trimmed by 0 bases and J by 0 bases, leaving 2 bases between them. The CDR3 region has the DNA TGTGCCAGCTCACCACCATCAACTAATGAAAAACTGTTTTTT. It is translated as CASSPPSTNEKLFF.

The CDR3 here is CASSLRVVTGELFF. The CDR3, as DNA: TGTGCCAGCAGCTTACGGGTTGTCACCGGGGAGCTGTTTTTT. V gene TRBV7-2 combines with J gene TRBJ2-2; D gene unclear. V was clipped by 2 bases and J by 4 bases, with 8 bases between them. The CDR3 has 14 amino acids. CDR1 and CDR2 from the germline V gene are SGHTA and FQGNSA.